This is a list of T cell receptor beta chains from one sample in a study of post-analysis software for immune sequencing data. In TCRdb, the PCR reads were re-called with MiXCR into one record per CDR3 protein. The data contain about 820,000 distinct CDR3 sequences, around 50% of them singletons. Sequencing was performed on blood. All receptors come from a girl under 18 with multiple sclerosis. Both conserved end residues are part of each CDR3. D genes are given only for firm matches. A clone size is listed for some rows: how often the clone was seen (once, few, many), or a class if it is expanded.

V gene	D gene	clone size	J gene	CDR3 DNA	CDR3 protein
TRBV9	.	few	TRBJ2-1	TGTGCCAGCAGCTCCCAGCCCAATGAGCAGTTCTTC	CASSSQPNEQFF
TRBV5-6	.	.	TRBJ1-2	TGTGCCAGCAGCTTGAGAACCCGGGGCAGACCCTTTCGTGGCTACACCTTC	CASSLRTRGRPFRGYTF
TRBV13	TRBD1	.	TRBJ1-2	TGTGCCAGCAGCTGGACAGGGTTTACAAACTATGGCTACACCTTC	CASSWTGFTNYGYTF
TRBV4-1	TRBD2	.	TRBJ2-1	TGCGCCAGCAGCCAAGCAGGACTAGCGGGGGATCGGAACAATGAGCAGTTCTTC	CASSQAGLAGDRNNEQFF
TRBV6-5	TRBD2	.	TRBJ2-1	TGTGCCAGCAGTAAAAGCGGGGGGGCTAATGAGCAGTTCTTC	CASSKSGGANEQFF
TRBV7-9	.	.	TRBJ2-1	TGTGCCAGCAGCCCCACGGGACTTTACAATGAGCAGTTCTTC	CASSPTGLYNEQFF
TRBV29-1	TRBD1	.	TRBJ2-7	TGCAGCGTTGTATCCCCCGGCGGGGACAGGTTCTACGAGCAGTACTTC	CSVVSPGGDRFYEQYF
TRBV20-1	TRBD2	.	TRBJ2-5	TGCAGCGCCTCAACCCCTAGCGGGCATCAAGAGACCCAGTACTTC	CSASTPSGHQETQYF
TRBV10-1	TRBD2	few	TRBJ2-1	TGCGCCAGCAGTCCCCATACGACTAGCGCTAATGAGCAGTTCTTC	CASSPHTTSANEQFF
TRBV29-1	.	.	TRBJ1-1	TGCAGCGTTGAGGGGTTTACGGCGAACACTGAAGCTTTCTTT	CSVEGFTANTEAFF
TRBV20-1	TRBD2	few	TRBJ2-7	TGCAGTGCTAGAGATCTGGCTAGCGGGATCTACGAGCAGTACTTC	CSARDLASGIYEQYF
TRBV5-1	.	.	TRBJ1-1	TGCGCCAGCAGCCCCTGGACAGCCATGAACACTGAAGCTTTCTTT	CASSPWTAMNTEAFF
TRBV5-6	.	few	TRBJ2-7	TGTGCCAGCAACAGGGACGGACGGCAGTACTTC	CASNRDGRQYF
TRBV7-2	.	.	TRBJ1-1	TGTGCCAGCAGCCCCCGGTCGGCACAGTTGAACACTGAAGCTTTCTTT	CASSPRSAQLNTEAFF
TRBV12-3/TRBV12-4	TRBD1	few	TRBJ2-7	TGTGCCACCGCGGACAGGAGCTCCTACGAGCAGTACTTC	CATADRSSYEQYF
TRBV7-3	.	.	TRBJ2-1	TGTGCCAGCAGCCGTACAGCGGACCCCTACAATGAGCAGTTCTTC	CASSRTADPYNEQFF
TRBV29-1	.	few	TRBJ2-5	TGCAGCGAGATCGACAGAAAAGAGACCCAGTACTTC	CSEIDRKETQYF
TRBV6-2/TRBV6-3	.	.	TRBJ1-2	TGTGCCAGCAGACCCGGCGGCCGAAGGGATGGCTACACCTTC	CASRPGGRRDGYTF
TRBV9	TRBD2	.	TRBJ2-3	TGTGCCAGCAGCGTAGCGAGCGGGAGTGCAGATACGCAGTATTTT	CASSVASGSADTQYF
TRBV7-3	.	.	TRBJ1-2	TGTGCCAGCAGCTTAAGTCAGGACCACTATGGCTACACCTTC	CASSLSQDHYGYTF
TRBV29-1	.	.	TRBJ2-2	TGCAGCGTCGGCGGGGAGGTCGCGAACACTGGGGAGCTGTTTTTT	CSVGGEVANTGELFF
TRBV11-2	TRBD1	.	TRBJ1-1	TGTGCCAGCAGCTTAGTTGGACAGGGCAACACTGAAGCTTTCTTT	CASSLVGQGNTEAFF
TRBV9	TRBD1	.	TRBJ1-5	TGTGCCAGCAGTAGACAGGGGGAATGGGTAAGTGTGTCTCAGCCCCAGCATTTT	CASSRQGEWVSVSQPQHF
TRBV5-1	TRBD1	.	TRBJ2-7	TGCGCCAGCAGCCGGGACAGTCGTGGGCTCGACGAGCAGTACTTC	CASSRDSRGLDEQYF
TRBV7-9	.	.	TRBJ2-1	TGTGCCAGCAGCTCAGACCAGGTCTCCTACAATGAGCAGTTCTTC	CASSSDQVSYNEQFF
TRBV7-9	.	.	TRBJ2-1	TGTGCCAGCAGCTCATCTAGGGGCTCCTACAATGAGCAGTTCTTC	CASSSSRGSYNEQFF
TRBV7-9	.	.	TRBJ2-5	TGTGCCAGCACCTCTCTGGAGGGCCAAGAGACCCAGTACTTC	CASTSLEGQETQYF
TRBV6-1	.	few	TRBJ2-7	TGTGCCAGCAGTGCAGGACACACTAGGGGCGAGCAGTACTTC	CASSAGHTRGEQYF
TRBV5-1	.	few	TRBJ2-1	TGCGCCAGCAGCTTGGAGGGAGGGACAAGTGAGCAGTTCTTC	CASSLEGGTSEQFF
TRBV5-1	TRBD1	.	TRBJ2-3	TGTGCCAGCAGTTTGGGACAGACTAGCACAGATACGCAGTATTTT	CASSLGQTSTDTQYF
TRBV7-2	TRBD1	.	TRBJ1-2	TGTGCCAGCAGCTACACACAGGGGGCGCATGGCTACACCTTC	CASSYTQGAHGYTF